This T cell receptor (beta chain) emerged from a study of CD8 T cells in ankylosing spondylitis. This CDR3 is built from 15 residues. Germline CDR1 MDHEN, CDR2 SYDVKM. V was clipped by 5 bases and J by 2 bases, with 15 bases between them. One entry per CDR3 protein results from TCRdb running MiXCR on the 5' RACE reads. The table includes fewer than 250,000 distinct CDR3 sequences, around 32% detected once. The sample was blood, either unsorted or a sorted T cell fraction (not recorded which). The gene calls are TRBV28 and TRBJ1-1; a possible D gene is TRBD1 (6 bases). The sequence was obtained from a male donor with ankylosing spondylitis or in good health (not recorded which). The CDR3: CASSPTGSGNTEAFF. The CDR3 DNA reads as TGTGCCAGCAGTCCAACAGGGTCAGGCAACACTGAAGCTTTCTTT.